This T cell receptor beta chain was sequenced during a study of blood T cell repertoires in COVID-19 (dated by TCRdb to 2020 to 2022). For the study in its entirety: The collaborator samples originated in the United States, Italy and Spain and spanned the acute and convalescent phases of COVID-19. The samples were drawn from two sources: the first 160 participants of the ongoing ImmuneRACE study, and 1,254 subjects contributed by 6 global collaborators. The material from the prospective study consisted of cDNA or gDNA derived from T cells, B-cell-depleted T cells, or PBMCs. The dataset comprised deeply sampled blood TCRbeta repertoires from subjects exposed to, actively infected with, or recovered from COVID-19. Nearly every sample came with metadata listing a de-identified subject ID, COVID-19 status, age in years and sex. Where HLA class I and class II types were available, the types were taken from metadata supplied by the sample provider, not from assay-based typing. A freely available public database, intended as a resource for researchers studying the immune response to SARS-CoV-2, is where the repertoires were released. Study-wide conclusions, independent of this receptor: How much clinical and demographic metadata was included differed by source and by participant, and the metadata was provided uncurated.

The collaborating institutions used their own protocols to collect whole blood in K2EDTA tubes. For TCRbeta analysis, collaborators shipped samples in one of three forms: frozen whole blood, isolated PBMCs, or DNA extracted from either of those sample types. TCRbeta CDR3 regions were amplified from genomic DNA using the immunoSEQ Assay, a bias-controlled multiplex PCR. The paper's data handling went like this. Nucleated cell counts per sample were estimated from amplification of reference gene primers within the assay. Sequence reads were collapsed and filtered to measure the absolute abundance of every unique TCRbeta CDR3 rearrangement. For each sample, productive Simpson clonality was calculated as the square root of Simpson's diversity index over productive rearrangements. The immuneACCESS repertoire file appears here via TCRdb, limited to in-frame rearrangements. These files lack a portion of the clones; in checked studies, under half of the deficit traces to unresolved V genes, and the cause of the others is not known. V, J and clone size reflect that table, while D and trimming were determined from the DNA. The sample table holds 87,000 or so clones, of which roughly 87% were seen once. The ten largest clones add up to about 5% of the sample.

From a lookup of the germline V gene (reference sequence), CDR1 and CDR2 are LGHDT and YNNKEL. Trimming leaves V shorter by 4 bases and J shorter by 8 bases, with the junction holding 11 bases beyond the gene matches. From cysteine to phenylalanine, the CDR3 is 18 amino acids long. The kept DNA is CDR3 alone, 54 bases in frame from the first base. About this clone: Its antigen is not yet known. No clone much larger than this one lies a single base away; base qualities are absent.

The rearranged segments are TRBV3-1 (or the pseudogene TRBV3-2) and TRBJ2-1, with TRBD2 identical over 16 junction bases. The sequence was collected from a woman of 80 years or more with acute or convalescent COVID-19. The sequenced sample consisted of peripheral blood. The sequenced DNA is TGTGCCAGCAGCCGGGGACTAGCGGGGGGGCTACTTATTTATGAGCAGTTCTTC. Translated, it gives CASSRGLAGGLLIYEQFF.